The 2 T cell receptor beta chains presented below share a single source sample, sequenced in a study of cytomegalovirus exposure and HLA in healthy donors. Assay used: immunoSEQ multiplex PCR; TCRdb lists only in-frame clones, some missing. The sample holds 150,000 to 160,000 clones, 70% to 90% seen once. The sequenced sample was PBMCs. These receptors all stem from a man aged 18 to 35 in good health and CMV-seropositive.

V gene TRBV10-3 combines with J gene TRBJ2-1; 10 bases map to TRBD1. With V trimmed by 4 bases and J by 0 bases, 3 bases remained unmatched. Germline CDR1 reads ENHRY; CDR2 reads SYGVKD. The CDR3 length is 16 residues. The CDR3 spells CAISAGQGPSYNEQFF. DNA of the CDR3: TGTGCCATCAGTGCGGGACAGGGGCCCTCCTACAATGAGCAGTTCTTC.

For the CDR3, the DNA is TGTGCCAGCAGGAGGGACACCTCGAACACTGAAGCTTTCTTT. Its protein is CASRRDTSNTEAFF. The gene calls are TRBV6-1 and TRBJ1-1, with D tentatively TRBD1 (6 bases). The ends were cut back, 6 bases at V and 1 base at J, with 12 bases in the middle. The CDR3 runs to 14 residues. Germline loops: CDR1 MNHNS, CDR2 SASEGT.